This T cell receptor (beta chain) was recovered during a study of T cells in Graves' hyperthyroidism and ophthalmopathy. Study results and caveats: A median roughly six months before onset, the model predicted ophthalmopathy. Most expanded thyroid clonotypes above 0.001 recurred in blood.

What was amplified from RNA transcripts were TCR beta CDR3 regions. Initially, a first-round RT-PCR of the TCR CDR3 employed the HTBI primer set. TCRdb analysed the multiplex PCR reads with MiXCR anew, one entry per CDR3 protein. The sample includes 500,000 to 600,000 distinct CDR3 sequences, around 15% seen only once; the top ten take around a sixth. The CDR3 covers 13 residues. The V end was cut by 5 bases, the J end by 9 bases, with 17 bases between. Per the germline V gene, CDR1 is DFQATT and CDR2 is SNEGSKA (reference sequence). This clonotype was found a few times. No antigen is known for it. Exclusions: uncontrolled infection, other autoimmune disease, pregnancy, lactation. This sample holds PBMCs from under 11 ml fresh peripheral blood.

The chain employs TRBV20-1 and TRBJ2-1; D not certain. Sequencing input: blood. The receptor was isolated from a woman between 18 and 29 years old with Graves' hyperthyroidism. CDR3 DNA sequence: TGCAGTGCTGAAGGGCGCAGTCGAGCTGAGCAGTTCTTC. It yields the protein CSAEGRSRAEQFF.